This T cell receptor (delta chain) was captured by sequencing in a study of gamma-delta T cells after stem cell transplantation. TCRdb re-analyzed the RT-PCR reads via CATT. This sample has over a thousand delta-chain clones; 1.5% to 2% occur once, and the top ten carry 51%. Germline-derived CDR1 and CDR2 are TSWWSYY and QGS. The CDR3 length is 17 residues. V was shortened by 2 bases and J by 6 bases, with 22 bases between the two germline ends. Comment on this clone: TCRdb's protein and the translated DNA diverge at residue 8; the protein reported here is the translation of the DNA.

V is TRDV1 and J is TRDJ1; the D gene is possibly TRDD3 (6 bases). The TCR sequence derives from a human donor. It is not recorded whose cells these are; they may come from a transplant donor. The specimen was gamma-delta T cells. The CDR3 nucleotides are TGTGCTCTTGGGGAATCAACCTCCCTAAGGGGGGGACATAAACTCATCTTT. Protein: CALGESTSLRGGHKLIF.